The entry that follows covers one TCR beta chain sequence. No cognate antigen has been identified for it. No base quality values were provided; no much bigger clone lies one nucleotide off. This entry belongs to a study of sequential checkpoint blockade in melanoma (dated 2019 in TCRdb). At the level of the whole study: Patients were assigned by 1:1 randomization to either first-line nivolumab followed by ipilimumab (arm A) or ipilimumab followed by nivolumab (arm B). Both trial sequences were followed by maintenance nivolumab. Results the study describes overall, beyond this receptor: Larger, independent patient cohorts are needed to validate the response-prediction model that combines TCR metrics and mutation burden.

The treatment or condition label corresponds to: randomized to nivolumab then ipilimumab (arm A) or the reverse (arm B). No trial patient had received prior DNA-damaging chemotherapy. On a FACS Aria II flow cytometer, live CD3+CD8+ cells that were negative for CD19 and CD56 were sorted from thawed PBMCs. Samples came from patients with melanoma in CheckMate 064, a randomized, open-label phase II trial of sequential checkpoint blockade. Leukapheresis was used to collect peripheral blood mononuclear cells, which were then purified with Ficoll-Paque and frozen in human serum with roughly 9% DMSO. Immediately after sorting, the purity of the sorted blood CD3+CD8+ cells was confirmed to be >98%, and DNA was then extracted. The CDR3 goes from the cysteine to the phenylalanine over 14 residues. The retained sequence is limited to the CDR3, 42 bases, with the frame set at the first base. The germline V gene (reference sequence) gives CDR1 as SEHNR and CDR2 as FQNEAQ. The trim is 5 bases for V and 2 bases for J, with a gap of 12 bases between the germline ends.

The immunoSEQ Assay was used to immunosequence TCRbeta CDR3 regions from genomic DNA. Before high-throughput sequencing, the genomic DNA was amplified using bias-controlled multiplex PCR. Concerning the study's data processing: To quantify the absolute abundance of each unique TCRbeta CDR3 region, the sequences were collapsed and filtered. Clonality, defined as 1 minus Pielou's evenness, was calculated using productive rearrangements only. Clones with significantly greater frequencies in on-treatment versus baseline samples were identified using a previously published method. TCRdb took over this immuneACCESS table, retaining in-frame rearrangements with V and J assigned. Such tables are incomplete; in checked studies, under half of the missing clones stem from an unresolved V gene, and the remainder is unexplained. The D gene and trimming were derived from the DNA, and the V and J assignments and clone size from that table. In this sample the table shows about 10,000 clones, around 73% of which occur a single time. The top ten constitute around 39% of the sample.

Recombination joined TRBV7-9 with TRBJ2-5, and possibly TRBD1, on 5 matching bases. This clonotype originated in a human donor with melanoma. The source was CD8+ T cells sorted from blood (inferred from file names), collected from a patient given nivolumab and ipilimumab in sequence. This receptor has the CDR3 CASSNQDIQETQYF. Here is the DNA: TGTGCCAGCAGCAACCAGGACATTCAAGAGACCCAGTACTTC.